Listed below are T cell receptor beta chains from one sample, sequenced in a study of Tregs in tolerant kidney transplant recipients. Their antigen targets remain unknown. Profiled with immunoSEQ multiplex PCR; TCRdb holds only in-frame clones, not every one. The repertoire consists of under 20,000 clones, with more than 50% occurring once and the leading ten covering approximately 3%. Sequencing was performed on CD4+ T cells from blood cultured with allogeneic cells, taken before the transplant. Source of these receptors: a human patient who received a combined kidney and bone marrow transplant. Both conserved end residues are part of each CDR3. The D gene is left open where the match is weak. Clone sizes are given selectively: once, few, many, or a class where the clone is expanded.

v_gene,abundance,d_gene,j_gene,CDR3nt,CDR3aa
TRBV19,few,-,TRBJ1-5,TGTGCCAGTAGTATCCGCGCAGGATTTCAGCCCCAGCATTTT,CASSIRAGFQPQHF
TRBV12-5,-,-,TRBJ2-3,TGTGCTAGTGGTTTTCGGGGGCCGGGAGGTTGGGTAGGTACGCAGTATTTT,CASGFRGPGGWVGTQYF
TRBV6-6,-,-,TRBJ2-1,TGTGCCAGCAGGGAAGGGGTCAATGAGCAGTTCTTC,CASREGVNEQFF
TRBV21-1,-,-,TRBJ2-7,TGTGCCAGCCCCAGGACAGGGGTTCCCGAGCAGTACTTC,CASPRTGVPEQYF
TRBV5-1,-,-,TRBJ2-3,TGCGCCAGCAGCTCGGAACGGGCAGATACGCAGTATTTT,CASSSERADTQYF
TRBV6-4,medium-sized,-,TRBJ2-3,TGTGCCAGCAGTACAGGGATTGCAGATACGCAGTATTTT,CASSTGIADTQYF
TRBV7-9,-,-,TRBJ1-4,TGTGCCAGCAGCTTAAACCGGTTGAATGAAAAACTGTTTTTT,CASSLNRLNEKLFF
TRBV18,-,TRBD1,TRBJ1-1,TGTGCCAGCTCACTCACTTTGGACAGGCTTGAAGCTTTCTTT,CASSLTLDRLEAFF
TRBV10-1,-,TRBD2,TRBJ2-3,TGCGCCAGCAGTGAGATGGCTAGCGGGAAAACAGATACGCAGTATTTT,CASSEMASGKTDTQYF
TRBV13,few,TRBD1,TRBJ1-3,TGTGCCAGCAGTCCGGGACAGCGAGGAAACACCATATATTTT,CASSPGQRGNTIYF
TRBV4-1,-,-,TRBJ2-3,TGCGCCAGCAGCCAAGATTACGGGTTTGTGGCAGATACGCAGTATTTT,CASSQDYGFVADTQYF
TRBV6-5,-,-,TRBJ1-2,TGTGCCAGCAGAGTTACGAGGAACTATGGCTACACCTTC,CASRVTRNYGYTF
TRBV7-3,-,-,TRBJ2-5,TGTGCCAGCAGCCAAGGGGCCCAAGAGACCCAGTACTTC,CASSQGAQETQYF
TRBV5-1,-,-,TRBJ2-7,TGCGCCAGCAGCCTTCGGGACATTTCCTACGAGCAGTACTTC,CASSLRDISYEQYF
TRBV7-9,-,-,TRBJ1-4,TGTGCCAGCAGCCCCGGGAGGAGAGGTGAAAAACTGTTTTTT,CASSPGRRGEKLFF
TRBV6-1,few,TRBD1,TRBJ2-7,TGTGCCAGCAGACTCGGGACAGGGACCTACTACGAGCAGTACTTC,CASRLGTGTYYEQYF
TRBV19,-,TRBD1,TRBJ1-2,TGTGCCAGTAGTAGGGACAGGGAGGACTATGGCTACACCTTC,CASSRDREDYGYTF
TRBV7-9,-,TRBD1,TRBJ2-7,TGTGCCAGCAGCTTAGGACAGGGGAAAGAGCAGTACTTC,CASSLGQGKEQYF
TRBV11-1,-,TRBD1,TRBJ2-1,TGTGCCAGCAGCCCTTGGCAGGGGGCAGTAAATGAGCAGTTCTTC,CASSPWQGAVNEQFF
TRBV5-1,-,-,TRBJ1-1,TGCGCCAGCAGCTCCTGGACAGCGAACACTGAAGCTTTCTTT,CASSSWTANTEAFF
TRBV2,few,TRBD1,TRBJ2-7,TGTGCCAGCGGACAGGGGATCTCCTACGAGCAGTACTTC,CASGQGISYEQYF
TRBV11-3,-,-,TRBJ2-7,TGTGCCAGCAGCTTAGATATTTGGGCGGACAACTACGAGCAGTACTTC,CASSLDIWADNYEQYF
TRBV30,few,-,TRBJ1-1,TGTGCCTGGAATAACAACCCAGGGCGGCGGACTGAAGCTTTCTTT,CAWNNNPGRRTEAFF
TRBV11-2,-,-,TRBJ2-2,TGTGCCAGCAGCCAAAACTATGACACCGGGGAGCTGTTTTTT,CASSQNYDTGELFF
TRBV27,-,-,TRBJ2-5,TGTGCCAGCAGTCTGCGACAGCTACAAGAGACCCAGTACTTC,CASSLRQLQETQYF
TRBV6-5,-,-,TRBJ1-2,TGTGCCAGCAGCCAGGGGCTTAACTATGGCTACACCTTC,CASSQGLNYGYTF
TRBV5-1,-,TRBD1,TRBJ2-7,TGCGCCAGTGGGGGACAGGGTCCCTCTGGCGAGCAGTACTTC,CASGGQGPSGEQYF